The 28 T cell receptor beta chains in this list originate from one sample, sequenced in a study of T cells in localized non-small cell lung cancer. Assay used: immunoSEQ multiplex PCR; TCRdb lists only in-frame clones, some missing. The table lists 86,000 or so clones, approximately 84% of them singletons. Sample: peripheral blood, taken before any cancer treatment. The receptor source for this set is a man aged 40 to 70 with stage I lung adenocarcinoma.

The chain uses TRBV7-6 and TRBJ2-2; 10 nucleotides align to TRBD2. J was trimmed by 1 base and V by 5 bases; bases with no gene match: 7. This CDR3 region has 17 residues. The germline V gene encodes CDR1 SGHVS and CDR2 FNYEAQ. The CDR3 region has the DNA TGTGCCAGCAGCCGGCGTACTAGCGGGGTGAACACCGGGGAGCTGTTTTTT. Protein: CASSRRTSGVNTGELFF.

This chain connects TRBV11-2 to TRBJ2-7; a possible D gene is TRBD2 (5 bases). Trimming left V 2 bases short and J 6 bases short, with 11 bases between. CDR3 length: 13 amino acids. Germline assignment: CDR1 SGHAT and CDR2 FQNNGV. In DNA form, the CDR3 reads TGTGCCAGCAGCTTAACAGACCGGGGCGAGCAGTACTTC. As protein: CASSLTDRGEQYF. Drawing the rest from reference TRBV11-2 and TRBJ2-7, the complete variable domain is EAGVAQSPRYKIIEKRQSVAFWCNPISGHATLYWYQQILGQGPKLLIQFQNNGVVDDSQLPKDRFSAERLKGVDSTLKIQPAKLEDSAVYLCASSLTDRGEQYFGPGTRLTVT.

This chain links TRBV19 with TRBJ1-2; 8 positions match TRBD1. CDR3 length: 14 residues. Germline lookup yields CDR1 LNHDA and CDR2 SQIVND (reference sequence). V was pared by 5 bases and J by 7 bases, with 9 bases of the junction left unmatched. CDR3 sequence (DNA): TGTGCCAGTAGTCGACGACAGGGGTATGGTGGCTACACCTTC. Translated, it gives CASSRRQGYGGYTF.

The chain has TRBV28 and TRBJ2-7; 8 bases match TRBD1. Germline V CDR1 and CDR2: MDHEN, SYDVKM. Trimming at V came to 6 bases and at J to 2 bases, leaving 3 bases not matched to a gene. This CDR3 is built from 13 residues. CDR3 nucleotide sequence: TGTGCCAGCAGGGACAGGGTCCCCTACGAGCAGTACTTC. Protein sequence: CASRDRVPYEQYF.

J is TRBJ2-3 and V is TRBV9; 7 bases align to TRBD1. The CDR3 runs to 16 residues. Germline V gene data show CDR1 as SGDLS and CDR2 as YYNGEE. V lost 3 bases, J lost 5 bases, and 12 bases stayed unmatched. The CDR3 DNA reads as TGTGCCAGCAGCGGACGGGACAGACGAGGGGTAGATACGCAGTATTTT. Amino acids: CASSGRDRRGVDTQYF.

The CDR3 DNA reads as TGTGCCAGCAGCCAAACAGGGTATCAGCCCCAGCATTTT. As protein: CASSQTGYQPQHF. V gene TRBV27 combines with J gene TRBJ1-5; D is perhaps TRBD1 (6 bases). This CDR3 has 13 residues. The germline CDR1 and CDR2 sequences are MNHEY and SMNVEV (reference sequence). V was pared by 6 bases and J by 5 bases, with 11 bases between.

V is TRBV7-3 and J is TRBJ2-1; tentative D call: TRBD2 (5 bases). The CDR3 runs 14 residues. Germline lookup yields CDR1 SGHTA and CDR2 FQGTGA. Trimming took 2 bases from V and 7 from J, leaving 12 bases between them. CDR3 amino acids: CASSLGTQRNEQFF. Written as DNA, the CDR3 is TGTGCCAGCAGCTTAGGCACACAGCGGAATGAGCAGTTCTTC.

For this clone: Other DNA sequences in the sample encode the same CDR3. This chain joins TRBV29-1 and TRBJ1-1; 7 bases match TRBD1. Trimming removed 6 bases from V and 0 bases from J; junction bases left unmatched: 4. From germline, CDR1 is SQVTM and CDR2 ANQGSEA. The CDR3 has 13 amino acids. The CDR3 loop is CSVAGQMNTEAFF. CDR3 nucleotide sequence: TGCAGCGTGGCGGGACAGATGAACACTGAAGCTTTCTTT. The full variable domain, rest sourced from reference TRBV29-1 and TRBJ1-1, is SAVISQKPSRDICQRGTSLTIQCQVDSQVTMMFWYRQQPGQSLTLIATANQGSEATYESGFVIDKFPISRPNLTFSTLTVSNMSPEDSSIYLCSVAGQMNTEAFFGQGTRLTVV.

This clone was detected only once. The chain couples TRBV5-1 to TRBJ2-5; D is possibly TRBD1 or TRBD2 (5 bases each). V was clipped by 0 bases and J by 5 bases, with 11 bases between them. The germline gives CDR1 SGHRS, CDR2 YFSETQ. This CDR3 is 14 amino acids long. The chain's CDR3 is CASSLGDASETQYF. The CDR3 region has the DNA TGCGCCAGCAGCTTGGGGGACGCCAGCGAGACCCAGTACTTC.

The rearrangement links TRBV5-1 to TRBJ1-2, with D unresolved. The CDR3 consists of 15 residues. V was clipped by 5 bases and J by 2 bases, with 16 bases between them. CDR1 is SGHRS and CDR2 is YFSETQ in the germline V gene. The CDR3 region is CASRGGGKENYGYTF. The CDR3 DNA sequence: TGCGCCAGCAGGGGAGGCGGAAAAGAGAACTATGGCTACACCTTC.

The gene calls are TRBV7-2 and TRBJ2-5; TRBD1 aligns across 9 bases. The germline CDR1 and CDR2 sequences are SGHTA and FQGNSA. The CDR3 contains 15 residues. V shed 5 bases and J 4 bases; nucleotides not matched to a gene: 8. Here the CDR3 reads CASSHQQGARETQYF. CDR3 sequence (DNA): TGTGCCAGCAGCCACCAACAGGGGGCGAGAGAGACCCAGTACTTC. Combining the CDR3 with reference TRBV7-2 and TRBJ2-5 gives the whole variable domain GAGVSQSPSNKVTEKGKDVELRCDPISGHTALYWYRQSLGQGLEFLIYFQGNSAPDKSGLPSDRFSAERTGGSVSTLTIQRTQQEDSAVYLCASSHQQGARETQYFGPGTRLLVL.

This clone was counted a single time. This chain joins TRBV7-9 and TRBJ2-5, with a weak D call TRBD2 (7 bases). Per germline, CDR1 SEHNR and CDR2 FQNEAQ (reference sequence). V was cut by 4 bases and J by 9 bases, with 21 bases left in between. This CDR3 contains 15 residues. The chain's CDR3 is CASSSSGGGPGAQYF. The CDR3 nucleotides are TGTGCCAGCAGCTCTAGTGGGGGGGGCCCCGGGGCCCAGTACTTC.

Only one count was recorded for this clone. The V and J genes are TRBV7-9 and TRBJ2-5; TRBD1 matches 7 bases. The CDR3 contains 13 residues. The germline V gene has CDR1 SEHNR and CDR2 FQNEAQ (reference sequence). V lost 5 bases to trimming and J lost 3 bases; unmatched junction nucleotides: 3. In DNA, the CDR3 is TGTGCCAGCAGCGGGACAGCGAAAGAGACCCAGTACTTC. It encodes CASSGTAKETQYF. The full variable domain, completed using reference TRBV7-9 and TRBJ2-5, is DTGVSQNPRHKITKRGQNVTFRCDPISEHNRLYWYRQTLGQGPEFLTYFQNEAQLEKSRLLSDRFSAERPKGSFSTLEIQRTEQGDSAMYLCASSGTAKETQYFGPGTRLLVL.

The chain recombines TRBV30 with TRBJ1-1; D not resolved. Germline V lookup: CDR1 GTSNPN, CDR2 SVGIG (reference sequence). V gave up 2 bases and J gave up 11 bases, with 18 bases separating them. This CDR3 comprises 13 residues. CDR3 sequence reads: CAWSPGTPEMAFF. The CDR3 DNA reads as TGTGCCTGGAGTCCCGGCACCCCCGAAATGGCTTTCTTT.

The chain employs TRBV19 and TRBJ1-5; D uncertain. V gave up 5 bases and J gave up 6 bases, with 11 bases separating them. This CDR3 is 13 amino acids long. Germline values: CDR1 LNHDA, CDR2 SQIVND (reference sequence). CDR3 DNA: TGTGCCAGTAGTTGGGTCCTAGCTCAGCCCCAGCATTTT. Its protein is CASSWVLAQPQHF.

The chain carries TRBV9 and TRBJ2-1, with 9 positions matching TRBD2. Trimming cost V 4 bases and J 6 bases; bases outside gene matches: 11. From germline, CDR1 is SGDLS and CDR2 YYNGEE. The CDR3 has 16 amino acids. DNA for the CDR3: TGTGCCAGCAGCCCCCGACTAGCGGAGGTAGGCAATGAGCAGTTCTTC. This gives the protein CASSPRLAEVGNEQFF. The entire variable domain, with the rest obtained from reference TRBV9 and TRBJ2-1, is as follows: DSGVTQTPKHLITATGQRVTLRCSPRSGDLSVYWYQQSLDQGLQFLIQYYNGEERAKGNILERFSAQQFPDLHSELNLSSLELGDSALYFCASSPRLAEVGNEQFFGPGTRLTVL.

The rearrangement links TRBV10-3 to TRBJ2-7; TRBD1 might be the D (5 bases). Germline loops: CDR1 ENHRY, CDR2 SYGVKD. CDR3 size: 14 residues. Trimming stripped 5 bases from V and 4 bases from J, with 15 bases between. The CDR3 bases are TGTGCCATCAGTAATGACAGACACCCTTACGAGCAGTACTTC. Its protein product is CAISNDRHPYEQYF.

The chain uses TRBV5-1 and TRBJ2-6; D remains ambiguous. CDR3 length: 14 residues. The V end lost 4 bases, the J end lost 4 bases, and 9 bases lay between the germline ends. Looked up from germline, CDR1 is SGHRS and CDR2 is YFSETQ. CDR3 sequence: CASSRVTGANVLTF. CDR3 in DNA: TGCGCCAGCAGCAGGGTAACGGGGGCCAACGTCCTGACTTTC.

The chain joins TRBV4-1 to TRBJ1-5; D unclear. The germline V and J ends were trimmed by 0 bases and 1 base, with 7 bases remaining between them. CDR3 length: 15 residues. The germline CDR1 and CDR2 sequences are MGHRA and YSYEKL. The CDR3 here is CASSQDSRSNQPQHF. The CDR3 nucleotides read TGCGCCAGCAGCCAAGATTCTCGGAGCAATCAGCCCCAGCATTTT.

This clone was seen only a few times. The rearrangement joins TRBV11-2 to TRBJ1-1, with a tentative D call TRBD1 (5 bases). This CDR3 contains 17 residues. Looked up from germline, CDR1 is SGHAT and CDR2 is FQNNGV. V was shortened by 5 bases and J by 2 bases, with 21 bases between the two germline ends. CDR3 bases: TGTGCCAGCAGCCGAACCCCAGGGAGAGGAGGAAACACTGAAGCTTTCTTT. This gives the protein CASSRTPGRGGNTEAFF.

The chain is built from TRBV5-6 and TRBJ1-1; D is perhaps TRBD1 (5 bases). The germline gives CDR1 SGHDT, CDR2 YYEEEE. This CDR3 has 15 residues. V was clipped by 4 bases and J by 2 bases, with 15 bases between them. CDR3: CASSAAGRLNTEAFF. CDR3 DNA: TGTGCCAGCAGCGCCGCGGGGCGTCTAAACACTGAAGCTTTCTTT.

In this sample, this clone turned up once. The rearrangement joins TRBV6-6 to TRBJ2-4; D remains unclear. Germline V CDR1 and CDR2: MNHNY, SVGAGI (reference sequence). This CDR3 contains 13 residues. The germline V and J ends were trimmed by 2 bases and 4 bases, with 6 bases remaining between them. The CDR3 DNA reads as TGTGCCAGCAGTTACGATACTAAAAACATTCAGTACTTC. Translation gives CASSYDTKNIQYF.

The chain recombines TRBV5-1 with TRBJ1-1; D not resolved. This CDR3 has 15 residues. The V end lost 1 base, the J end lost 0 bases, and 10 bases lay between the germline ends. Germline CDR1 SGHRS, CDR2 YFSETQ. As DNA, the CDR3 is TGCGCCAGCAGCTTGATTGAGGATATGAACACTGAAGCTTTCTTT. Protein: CASSLIEDMNTEAFF.

CDR3 sequence reads: CASSLLSGTSGNNEQFF. The CDR3 DNA sequence: TGTGCCAGCAGTTTGCTTTCCGGGACTAGCGGGAATAATGAGCAGTTCTTC. The chain couples TRBV28 to TRBJ2-1; 13 nucleotides match TRBD2. V trimming: 3 bases; J trimming: 7 bases; junction bases outside the gene matches: 9. The CDR3 runs 17 residues. Germline lookup yields CDR1 MDHEN and CDR2 SYDVKM.

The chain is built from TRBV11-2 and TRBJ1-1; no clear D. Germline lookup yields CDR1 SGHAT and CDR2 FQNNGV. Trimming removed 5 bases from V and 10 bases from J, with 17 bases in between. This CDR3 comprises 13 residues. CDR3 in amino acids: CASSTDLPPVAFF. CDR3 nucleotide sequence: TGTGCCAGCAGCACGGACCTCCCCCCCGTAGCTTTCTTT.

The CDR3 sequence: CATHLYQWMTGEQYF. CDR3 DNA sequence: TGTGCCACTCACCTGTATCAATGGATGACGGGGGAGCAGTACTTC. The chain is built from TRBV7-6 and TRBJ2-7, with D possibly being TRBD2 (5 bases). The CDR3 totals 15 residues. In germline, CDR1 is SGHVS, CDR2 FNYEAQ. V gave up 10 bases and J gave up 7 bases, with 26 bases separating them.

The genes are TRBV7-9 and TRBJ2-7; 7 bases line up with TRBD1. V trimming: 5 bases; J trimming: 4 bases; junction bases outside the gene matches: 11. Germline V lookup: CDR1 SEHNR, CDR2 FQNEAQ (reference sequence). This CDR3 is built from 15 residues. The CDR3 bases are TGTGCCAGCAGCCCTCGACAGGGTAAGGGGTACGAGCAGTACTTC. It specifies CASSPRQGKGYEQYF.

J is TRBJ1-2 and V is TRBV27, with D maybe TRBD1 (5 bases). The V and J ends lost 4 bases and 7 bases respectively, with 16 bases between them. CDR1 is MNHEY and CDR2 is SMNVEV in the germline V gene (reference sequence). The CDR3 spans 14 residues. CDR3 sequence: CASSSGHGAAGYTF. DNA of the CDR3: TGTGCCAGCAGTTCCGGGCATGGGGCTGCTGGCTACACCTTC.